Each of the 30 T cell receptor beta chains below was sequenced from the same sample in a study of T cells in localized non-small cell lung cancer. Produced via immunoSEQ multiplex PCR; TCRdb's table is partial and in-frame only. The sample holds 20,000 to 25,000 clones; roughly 80% are singletons and the top ten take approximately 5.1%. The material was PBMCs, obtained before any cancer treatment. The receptors shown here come from a man aged 35 to 69 with stage II lung adenocarcinoma.

The chain employs TRBV7-3 and TRBJ2-3; TRBD1 might be the D (5 bases). The CDR3 has 17 residues. CDR1 is SGHTA, CDR2 FQGTGA, per germline. With 0 bases removed from V and 2 bases from J, the gap between germline ends came to 15 bases. The chain's CDR3 is CASSLTQGSTSTDTQYF. The CDR3 DNA reads as TGTGCCAGCAGCTTAACGCAGGGCTCGACTTCCACAGATACGCAGTATTTT.

As DNA, the CDR3 is TGTGCCAGCAGCTTGGAACCGGGGAGCAATCAGCCCCAGCATTTT. As protein: CASSLEPGSNQPQHF. This rearrangement joins TRBV5-8 to TRBJ1-5; D not resolved. Per germline, CDR1 SGHTS and CDR2 YDEGEE. Trimming took 0 bases from V and 1 from J, leaving 8 bases between them. This CDR3 comprises 15 residues.

The rearrangement uses TRBV7-6 and TRBJ2-3, with a weak D call TRBD2 (6 bases). The CDR3 runs 17 residues. V was cut by 5 bases and J by 2 bases, with 20 bases left in between. Germline values: CDR1 SGHVS, CDR2 FNYEAQ. This CDR3 is CASSHGSGGPNTDTQYF. The DNA for the CDR3 is TGTGCCAGCAGCCACGGGTCAGGAGGGCCGAACACAGATACGCAGTATTTT.

This clone rates as hyperexpanded (1% or more). The J gene is TRBJ2-1, the V gene TRBV10-3; D remains unclear. V shed 6 bases and J shed 6 bases, with 6 bases lying between them. From germline, CDR1 is ENHRY and CDR2 SYGVKD. The length of the CDR3 is 11 residues. CDR3 sequence reads: CAISLGNEQFF. The CDR3, as DNA: TGTGCCATCAGCCTTGGCAATGAGCAGTTCTTC.

The CDR3 DNA is TGTGCCAGCTCCCGTACGGGACCGGGGAATCAGCCCCAGCATTTT. This translates into CASSRTGPGNQPQHF. The J gene is TRBJ1-5, the V gene TRBV18; tentative D call: TRBD1 (5 bases). From germline, CDR1 is KGHSH and CDR2 LQKENI. This CDR3 is built from 15 residues. V was pared by 6 bases and J by 4 bases, with 16 bases between.

The chain joins TRBV4-2 to TRBJ2-2; no reliable D call. The CDR3 length is 15 residues. With 1 base removed from V and 2 bases from J, the gap between germline ends came to 8 bases. CDR1 and CDR2 from the germline V gene are LGHNA and YNFKEQ. The CDR3 nucleotides read TGTGCCAGCAGCCAAGGCCCTGATAACACCGGGGAGCTGTTTTTT. Its translation: CASSQGPDNTGELFF.

This clone was seen only a few times. The chain is built from TRBV5-4 and TRBJ2-7; 8 nucleotides align to TRBD1. Germline V gene data show CDR1 as SGHNT and CDR2 as YYREEE (reference sequence). This CDR3 has 15 amino acids. V shed 3 bases, J shed 6 bases, and the junction held 11 bases outside the gene matches. The CDR3: CASSSQGAGGGEQYF. In nucleotides, the CDR3 is TGTGCCAGCAGCTCCCAGGGGGCAGGGGGCGGCGAGCAGTACTTC.

This clone was found once. The chain couples TRBV10-3 to TRBJ1-1; 12 bases map to TRBD1. V shed 3 bases, J shed 2 bases, and the junction held 7 bases outside the gene matches. The CDR3 consists of 17 residues. CDR1 and CDR2 from the germline V gene are ENHRY and SYGVKD. The CDR3 DNA reads as TGTGCCATCAGTGATTCGGGGGACAGGGGGCGTAACACTGAAGCTTTCTTT. It is translated as CAISDSGDRGRNTEAFF.

This clone has just one count. J is TRBJ2-3 and V is TRBV28; D is possibly TRBD2 (5 bases). This CDR3 contains 16 residues. Between the trimmed V and J ends, which lost 9 bases and 1 base, there was a span of 20 bases. From germline, CDR1 is MDHEN and CDR2 SYDVKM. The CDR3 loop reads CASPLRDGNRTDTQYF. Here the CDR3 DNA reads TGTGCCAGTCCCCTTCGAGACGGGAACCGCACAGATACGCAGTATTTT.

The chain recombines TRBV5-1 with TRBJ1-1; perhaps TRBD1 as D (6 bases). The CDR3 consists of 15 residues. With 0 bases removed from V and 6 bases from J, the gap between germline ends came to 15 bases. Germline V gene sequence: CDR1 SGHRS, CDR2 YFSETQ. CDR3 DNA sequence: TGCGCCAGCAGCTTGGTCTCAGGGGCGACGGCTGAAGCTTTCTTT. This encodes CASSLVSGATAEAFF. The full variable domain, rest sourced from reference TRBV5-1 and TRBJ1-1, is KAGVTQTPRYLIKTRGQQVTLSCSPISGHRSVSWYQQTPGQGLQFLFEYFSETQRNKGNFPGRFSGRQFSNSRSEMNVSTLELGDSALYLCASSLVSGATAEAFFGQGTRLTVV.

The chain carries TRBV5-5 and TRBJ1-5, with TRBD1 matching over 10 bases. The CDR3 has 16 residues. V dropped 3 bases and J dropped 7; count of bases not matched to a gene: 10. Germline lookup yields CDR1 SGHKS and CDR2 YYEKEE (reference sequence). The CDR3 loop is CASSSWDRGSRQPQHF. The DNA of the CDR3 is TGTGCCAGCAGCTCATGGGACAGGGGCTCGAGGCAGCCCCAGCATTTT.

The chain is built from TRBV5-1 and TRBJ1-4; D not certain. Germline CDR1 and CDR2: SGHRS and YFSETQ. The CDR3 has 16 amino acids. Deletions cut 0 bases from V and 8 bases from J, with 17 bases between. CDR3 in amino acids: CASSLDSLAAGEKLFF. For the CDR3, the DNA is TGCGCCAGCAGCTTGGATTCCCTGGCGGCTGGAGAAAAACTGTTTTTT.

V and J are TRBV2 and TRBJ1-2; D not certain. CDR3 length equals 13 residues. Germline assignment: CDR1 SNHLY and CDR2 FYNNEI. Trimming shortened V by 6 bases and J by 4 bases, and 12 bases separated the two germline ends. CDR3 sequence (DNA): TGTGCCAGCAGGACGGAGGCGGTCTATGGCTACACCTTC. It specifies CASRTEAVYGYTF.

This clone was recorded once. The V gene is TRBV6-9, the J gene TRBJ1-2; D gene unclear. From germline, CDR1 is MNHGY and CDR2 SVAAGI. The CDR3 runs 18 residues. The V end was cut by 6 bases, the J end by 0 bases, with 23 bases between. The chain's CDR3 is CASSPVGFAPLTNYGYTF. The CDR3 DNA reads TGTGCCAGCAGCCCCGTGGGGTTTGCCCCCCTAACTAACTATGGCTACACCTTC.

The J gene is TRBJ1-5, the V gene TRBV27; D is uncertain. The CDR3 runs 15 residues. With 6 bases removed from V and 2 bases from J, the gap between germline ends came to 14 bases. CDR1 and CDR2 (germline): MNHEY, SMNVEV (reference sequence). The CDR3 spells CASRGSSAGNQPQHF. Written as DNA, the CDR3 is TGTGCCAGCAGGGGTAGTTCTGCAGGCAATCAGCCCCAGCATTTT.

The V call is TRBV19, the J call TRBJ1-5; D unclear. Trimming removed 4 bases from V and 10 bases from J, with 20 bases in between. This CDR3 spans 15 amino acids. Germline lookup yields CDR1 LNHDA and CDR2 SQIVND (reference sequence). CDR3 DNA: TGTGCCAGTAGTAGGGTGGAGTCATTGGCGTCACCCCAGCATTTT. This codes for CASSRVESLASPQHF.

The table lists this clone with a few counts. This chain links TRBV4-3 with TRBJ1-3; 7 bases map to TRBD1. Germline V CDR1 and CDR2: LGHNA, YSLEER. With 1 base clipped from V and 0 bases from J, the junction kept 6 bases outside the gene matches. The CDR3 has 17 amino acids. The CDR3 loop reads CASSQALTGFSGNTIYF. The DNA for the CDR3 is TGCGCCAGCAGCCAAGCCCTGACAGGGTTCTCTGGAAACACCATATATTTT.

The CDR3, as DNA: TGCGCCAGCAGCCAGCCCGAAGTGGGACGGAGAATGACGATGAACACTGAAGCTTTCTTT. It is translated as CASSQPEVGRRMTMNTEAFF. The chain has TRBV4-3 and TRBJ1-1; D possibly corresponds to TRBD1 (5 bases). This CDR3 comprises 20 residues. V lost 3 bases, J lost 0 bases, and 26 bases lay in between. Germline CDR1 LGHNA, CDR2 YSLEER.

The V and J genes are TRBV18 and TRBJ2-3; 8 bases are shared with TRBD2. J lost 7 bases, V lost 5 bases, and 11 bases had no gene match. The CDR3 is made up of 15 amino acids. CDR1 is KGHSH, CDR2 LQKENI, per germline. This CDR3 is CASSRESGGGNTQYF. The CDR3, as DNA: TGTGCCAGCTCAAGGGAGAGCGGGGGCGGCAATACGCAGTATTTT.

The chain employs TRBV15 and TRBJ1-1, with a tentative D call TRBD1 (6 bases). The germline gives CDR1 LNHNV, CDR2 YYDKDF (reference sequence). Trimming stripped 1 base from V and 4 bases from J, with 13 bases between. The CDR3 contains 15 residues. CDR3 in DNA: TGTGCCACCAGCAGAGGTTCTGAGGGGGGCACTGAAGCTTTCTTT. It codes for CATSRGSEGGTEAFF.

The chain uses TRBV10-3 and TRBJ2-3; the match to TRBD1 covers 12 bases. The CDR3 is 20 residues long. CDR1 and CDR2 from the germline V gene are ENHRY and SYGVKD. The J segment lost 1 base and the V segment lost 6 bases, leaving 17 bases of the junction unmatched. In DNA, the CDR3 is TGTGCCATCAGCGCCCCTGGGACAGGGGGCTTGTTTGGGGGCACAGATACGCAGTATTTT. The encoded protein is CAISAPGTGGLFGGTDTQYF.

The V and J genes are TRBV20-1 and TRBJ2-7; no clear D gene. Trimming cost V 4 bases and J 5 bases, with 9 bases left between them. This CDR3 has 11 amino acids. Germline V gene data show CDR1 as DFQATT and CDR2 as SNEGSKA (reference sequence). In DNA form, the CDR3 reads TGCAGTGCTATGCCGGAAAACGAGCAGTACTTC. Translating gives CSAMPENEQYF.

This clone showed up just once. This rearrangement joins TRBV11-3 to TRBJ2-3; D call uncertain. This CDR3 spans 14 amino acids. Germline values: CDR1 SGHNT, CDR2 YENEEA. V was cut by 3 bases and J by 6 bases, with 13 bases left in between. CDR3 sequence reads: CASSFWHYTDTQYF. DNA for the CDR3: TGTGCCAGCAGCTTCTGGCATTATACGGATACGCAGTATTTT.

This clone was observed once. This chain joins TRBV2 and TRBJ2-5; D unclear. CDR3 size: 11 residues. CDR1 is SNHLY and CDR2 is FYNNEI in the germline V gene. V lost 5 bases and J 2 bases, leaving 3 bases between the germline ends. CDR3 sequence: CASSYQETQYF. As DNA, the CDR3 is TGTGCCAGCAGTTATCAAGAGACCCAGTACTTC.

This clone appeared once. V usage is TRBV5-5 and J usage is TRBJ2-2, with D possibly being TRBD2 (5 bases). This CDR3 spans 15 amino acids. Germline-derived CDR1 and CDR2 are SGHKS and YYEKEE (reference sequence). V was pared by 0 bases and J by 0 bases, with 6 bases between. CDR3 nucleotides: TGTGCCAGCAGCTTGGAACTAGCGAACACCGGGGAGCTGTTTTTT. This gives the protein CASSLELANTGELFF.

The chain links TRBV6-1 to TRBJ2-7, with 10 bases that match TRBD1. The CDR3 runs to 15 residues. From germline, CDR1 is MNHNS and CDR2 SASEGT. With 8 bases clipped from V and 3 bases from J, the junction kept 10 bases outside the gene matches. The CDR3 bases are TGTGCCAGCGATGGGACAGGGGCTGGGGTCTACGAGCAGTACTTC. As protein: CASDGTGAGVYEQYF.

The rearrangement uses TRBV11-2 and TRBJ2-7; 7 nucleotides match TRBD2. J gave up 0 bases and V 4 bases, and 15 bases lay outside the gene matches. The length of the CDR3 is 18 residues. Looked up from germline, CDR1 is SGHAT and CDR2 is FQNNGV. The CDR3 DNA is TGTGCCAGCAGCTACGAGCCAGACATCCGGGACTACTCCTACGAGCAGTACTTC. Translated: CASSYEPDIRDYSYEQYF.

The chain combines TRBV5-1 with TRBJ1-4; 9 bases map to TRBD1. From germline, CDR1 is SGHRS and CDR2 YFSETQ. The CDR3 runs to 15 residues. The V gene end was trimmed by 3 bases and the J gene end by 2 bases; junction bases not matched to a gene: 2. CDR3 DNA: TGCGCCAGCAGCTACGGACAGGGGACTAATGAAAAACTGTTTTTT. Translated, it gives CASSYGQGTNEKLFF.

This chain links TRBV2 with TRBJ1-2; unclear D gene. The V gene's germline CDR1 is SNHLY and CDR2 FYNNEI. This CDR3 region has 14 residues. V was pared by 8 bases and J by 8 bases, with 21 bases between. CDR3 residues: CASAMELTFTGYTF. CDR3 nucleotide sequence: TGTGCCAGCGCGATGGAACTGACCTTTACCGGCTACACCTTC.

CDR3 DNA sequence: TGTGCCAGTAGTATAGATGTCAGCACAGATACGCAGTATTTT. It codes for CASSIDVSTDTQYF. J is TRBJ2-3 and V is TRBV19; D ambiguous. V gave up 0 bases and J gave up 0 bases, with 4 bases separating them. The germline V gene encodes CDR1 LNHDA and CDR2 SQIVND (reference sequence). CDR3 length: 14 amino acids.